This TCR beta chain was found in a study of T-cell memory formation after mild COVID-19. Study results and caveats: Some clones that responded turned up in pre-infection memory, which suggests that cross-reactive memory joined in.

Constant-segment primers served in 5'RACE that generated TCR alpha and TCR beta cDNA libraries bearing sample barcodes and UMIs. One entry per CDR3 protein, called by TCRdb with MiXCR from the 5' RACE reads. This repertoire shows a few hundred thousand distinct CDR3 sequences, 15% to 20% found once; its top ten account for less than 30%. CDR1 and CDR2 (germline): WSHSY, SAAADI. The CDR3 has 15 amino acids. The trim removed 6 bases at V and 2 bases at J, leaving 7 bases unmatched. As concerns this clonotype: What it recognizes is unknown.

The sequence came from a man aged 18 to 29 who had mild COVID-19 (a few samples of this study predate the infection). Cell type and time point are not known. Sequencing was performed on PBMCs or a T cell subset sorted from them (not recorded which). V and J are TRBV10-2 and TRBJ2-3; 8 bases line up with TRBD1. The CDR3 sequence: CASSRTGFDTDTQYF. For the CDR3, the DNA is TGCGCCAGCAGCCGGACAGGGTTCGACACAGATACGCAGTATTTT.